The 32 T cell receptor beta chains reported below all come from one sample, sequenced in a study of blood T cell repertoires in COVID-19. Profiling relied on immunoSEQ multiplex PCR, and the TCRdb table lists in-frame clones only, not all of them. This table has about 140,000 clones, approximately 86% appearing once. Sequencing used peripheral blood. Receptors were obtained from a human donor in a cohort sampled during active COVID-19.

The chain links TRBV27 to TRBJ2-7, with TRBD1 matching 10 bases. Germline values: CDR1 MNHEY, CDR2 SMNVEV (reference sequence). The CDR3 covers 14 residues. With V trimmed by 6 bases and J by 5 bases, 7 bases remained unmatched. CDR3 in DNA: TGTGCCAGCAGGGGACAGGGGTGGATGGACGAGCAGTACTTC. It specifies CASRGQGWMDEQYF.

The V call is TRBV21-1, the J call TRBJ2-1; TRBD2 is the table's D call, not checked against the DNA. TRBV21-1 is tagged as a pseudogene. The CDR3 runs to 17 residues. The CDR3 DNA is TGTGCCAGCAGCATAGGGACTAGCGGGGGGATATACAATGAGCAGTTCTTC. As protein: CASSIGTSGGIYNEQFF.

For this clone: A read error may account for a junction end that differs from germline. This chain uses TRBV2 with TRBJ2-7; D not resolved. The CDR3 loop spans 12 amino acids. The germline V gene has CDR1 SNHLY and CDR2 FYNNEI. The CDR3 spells CASGDITYEQYF. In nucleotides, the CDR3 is TGTGCCAGCGGTGATATTACCTACGAGCAGTACTTC. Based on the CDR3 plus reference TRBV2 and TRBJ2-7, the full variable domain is EPEVTQTPSHQVTQMGQEVILRCVPISNHLYFYWYRQILGQKVEFLVSFYNNEISEKSEIFDDQFSVERPDGSNFTLKIRSTKLEDSAMYFCASGDITYEQYFGPGTRLTVT.

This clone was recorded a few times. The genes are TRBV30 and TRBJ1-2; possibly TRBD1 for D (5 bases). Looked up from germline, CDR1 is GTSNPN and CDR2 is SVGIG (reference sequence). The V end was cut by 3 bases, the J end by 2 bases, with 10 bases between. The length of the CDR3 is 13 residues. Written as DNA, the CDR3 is TGTGCCTGGAGGGGTGGGGGGAACTATGGCTACACCTTC. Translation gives CAWRGGGNYGYTF.

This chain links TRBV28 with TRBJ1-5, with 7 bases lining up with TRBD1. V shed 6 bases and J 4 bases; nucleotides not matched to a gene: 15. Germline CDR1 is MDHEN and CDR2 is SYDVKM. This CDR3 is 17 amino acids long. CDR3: CASSLGQGGLANQPQHF. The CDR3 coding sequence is TGTGCCAGCAGCCTGGGGCAGGGGGGATTAGCGAATCAGCCCCAGCATTTT. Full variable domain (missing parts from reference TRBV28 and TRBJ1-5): DVKVTQSSRYLVKRTGEKVFLECVQDMDHENMFWYRQDPGLGLRLIYFSYDVKMKEKGDIPEGYSVSREKKERFSLILESASTNQTSMYLCASSLGQGGLANQPQHFGDGTRLSIL.

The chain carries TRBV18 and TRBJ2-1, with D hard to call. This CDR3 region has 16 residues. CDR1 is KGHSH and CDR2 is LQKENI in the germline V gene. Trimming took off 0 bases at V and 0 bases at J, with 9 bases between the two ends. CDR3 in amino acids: CASSPPGPSSYNEQFF. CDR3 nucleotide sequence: TGTGCCAGCTCACCACCTGGTCCGAGCTCCTACAATGAGCAGTTCTTC.

CDR3 amino acids: CASSGGDLAKNIQYF. As DNA, the CDR3 is TGTGCCAGCTCGGGGGGCGACTTAGCCAAAAACATTCAGTACTTC. The J gene is TRBJ2-4, the V gene TRBV2; tentatively, D is TRBD2 (7 bases). The length of the CDR3 is 15 residues. The ends were cut back, 8 bases at V and 0 bases at J, with 14 bases in the middle. Germline V gene data show CDR1 as SNHLY and CDR2 as FYNNEI.

CDR3: CASSPQGAQGNQPQHF. CDR3 nucleotide sequence: TGTGCCAGCAGTCCTCAGGGGGCGCAGGGCAATCAGCCCCAGCATTTT. This rearrangement joins TRBV28 to TRBJ1-5, with TRBD1 matching over 8 bases. CDR1 MDHEN and CDR2 SYDVKM come from the germline V gene. The junction had 8 bases not matched to a gene; V was cut back by 5 bases and J by 2 bases. This CDR3 region has 16 residues.

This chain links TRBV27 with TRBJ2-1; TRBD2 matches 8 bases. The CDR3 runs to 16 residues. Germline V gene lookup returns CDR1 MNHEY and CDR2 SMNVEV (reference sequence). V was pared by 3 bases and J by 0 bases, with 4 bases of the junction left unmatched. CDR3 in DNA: TGTGCCAGCAGTTTGTTAGCGGGGAGCTCCTACAATGAGCAGTTCTTC. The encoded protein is CASSLLAGSSYNEQFF.

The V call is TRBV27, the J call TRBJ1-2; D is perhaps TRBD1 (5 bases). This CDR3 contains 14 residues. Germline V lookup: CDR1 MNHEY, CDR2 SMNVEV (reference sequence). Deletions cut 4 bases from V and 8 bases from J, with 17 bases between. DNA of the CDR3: TGTGCCAGCAGTTCCCTAAGGGGCTCGGGCGGCTACACCTTC. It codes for CASSSLRGSGGYTF.

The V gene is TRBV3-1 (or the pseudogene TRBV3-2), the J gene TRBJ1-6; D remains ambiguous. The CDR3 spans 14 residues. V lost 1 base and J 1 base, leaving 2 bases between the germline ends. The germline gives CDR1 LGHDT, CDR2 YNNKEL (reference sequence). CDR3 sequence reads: CASSQVSYNSPLHF. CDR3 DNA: TGTGCCAGCAGCCAAGTATCCTATAATTCACCCCTCCACTTT.

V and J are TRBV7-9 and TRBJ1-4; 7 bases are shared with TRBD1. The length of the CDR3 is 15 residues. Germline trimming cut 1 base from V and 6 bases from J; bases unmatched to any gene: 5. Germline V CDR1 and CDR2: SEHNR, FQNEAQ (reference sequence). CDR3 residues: CASSLETGFHEKLFF. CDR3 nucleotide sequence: TGTGCCAGCAGCTTAGAGACAGGGTTCCATGAAAAACTGTTTTTT.

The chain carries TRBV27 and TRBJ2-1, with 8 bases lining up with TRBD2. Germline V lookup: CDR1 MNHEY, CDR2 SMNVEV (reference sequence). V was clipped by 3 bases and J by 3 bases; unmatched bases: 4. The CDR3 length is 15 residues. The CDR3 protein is CASSLTSANYNEQFF. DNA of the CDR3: TGTGCCAGCAGTTTGACTAGCGCAAACTACAATGAGCAGTTCTTC.

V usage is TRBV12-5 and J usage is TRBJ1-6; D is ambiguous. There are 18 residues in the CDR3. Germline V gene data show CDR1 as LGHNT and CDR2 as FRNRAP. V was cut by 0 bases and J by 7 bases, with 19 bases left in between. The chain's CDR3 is CASGLVRGERPRNSPLHF. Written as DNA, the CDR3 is TGTGCTAGTGGTTTGGTACGAGGAGAGCGCCCGAGGAATTCACCCCTCCACTTT.

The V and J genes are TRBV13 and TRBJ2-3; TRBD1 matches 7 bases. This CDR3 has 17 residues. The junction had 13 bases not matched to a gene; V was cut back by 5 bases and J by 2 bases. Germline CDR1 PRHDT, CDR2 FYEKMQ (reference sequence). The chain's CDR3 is CASSPTRDRTYTDTQYF. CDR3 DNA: TGTGCCAGCAGCCCGACCCGGGACAGAACATACACAGATACGCAGTATTTT.

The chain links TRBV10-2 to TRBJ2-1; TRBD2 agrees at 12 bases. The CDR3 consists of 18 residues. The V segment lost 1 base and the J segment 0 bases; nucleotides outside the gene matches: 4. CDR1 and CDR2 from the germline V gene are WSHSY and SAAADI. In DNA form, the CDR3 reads TGCGCCAGCAGTGAGTGGACTAGCGGGATCAGCTCCTACAATGAGCAGTTCTTC. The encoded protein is CASSEWTSGISSYNEQFF.

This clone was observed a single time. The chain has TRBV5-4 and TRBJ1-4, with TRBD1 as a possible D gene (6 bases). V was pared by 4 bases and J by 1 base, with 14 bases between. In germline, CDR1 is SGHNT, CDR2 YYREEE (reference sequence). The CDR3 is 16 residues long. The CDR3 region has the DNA TGTGCCAGCAGCCAGGGACACCGGGGAACTAATGAAAAACTGTTTTTT. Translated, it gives CASSQGHRGTNEKLFF. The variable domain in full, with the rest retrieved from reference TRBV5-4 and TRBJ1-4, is ETGVTQSPTHLIKTRGQQVTLRCSSQSGHNTVSWYQQALGQGPQFIFQYYREEENGRGNFPPRFSGLQFPNYSSELNVNALELDDSALYLCASSQGHRGTNEKLFFGSGTQLSVL.

In nucleotides, the CDR3 is TGCGCCAGCAGCTTGGCCGGGGCTAGCGGGCACACCGGGGAGCTGTTTTTT. Translation: CASSLAGASGHTGELFF. The chain recombines TRBV5-1 with TRBJ2-2; 8 bases map to TRBD2. This CDR3 has 17 residues. V gave up 0 bases and J gave up 3 bases; unmatched junction bases: 7. The germline CDR1 and CDR2 sequences are SGHRS and YFSETQ.

The CDR3 loop is CASSWDSKGEQYF. In nucleotides, the CDR3 is TGTGCCAGCAGCTGGGACAGCAAAGGCGAGCAGTACTTC. The rearrangement joins TRBV5-8 to TRBJ2-7; 7 bases fit TRBD1. Trimming at V came to 3 bases and at J to 6 bases, leaving 6 bases not matched to a gene. Looked up from germline, CDR1 is SGHTS and CDR2 is YDEGEE. CDR3 length: 13 residues.

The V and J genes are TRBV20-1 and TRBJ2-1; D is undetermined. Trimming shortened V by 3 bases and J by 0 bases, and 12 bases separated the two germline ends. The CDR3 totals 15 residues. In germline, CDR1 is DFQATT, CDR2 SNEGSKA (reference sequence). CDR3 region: CSASDLPSSYNEQFF. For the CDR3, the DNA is TGCAGTGCTAGTGACTTACCGAGCTCCTACAATGAGCAGTTCTTC.

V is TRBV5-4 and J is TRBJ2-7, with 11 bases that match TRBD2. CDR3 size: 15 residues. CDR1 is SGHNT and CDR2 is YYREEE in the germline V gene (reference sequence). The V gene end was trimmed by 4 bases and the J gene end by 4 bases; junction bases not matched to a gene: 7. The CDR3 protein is CASSGTSGRRYEQYF. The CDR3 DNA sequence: TGTGCCAGCAGCGGAACTAGCGGGAGAAGGTACGAGCAGTACTTC.

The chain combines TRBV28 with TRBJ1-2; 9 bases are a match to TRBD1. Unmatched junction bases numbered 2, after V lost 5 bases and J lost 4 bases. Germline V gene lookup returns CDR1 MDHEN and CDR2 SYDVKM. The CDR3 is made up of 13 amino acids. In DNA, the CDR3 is TGTGCCAGCAGTCTGACAGGGGGCTATGGCTACACCTTC. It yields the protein CASSLTGGYGYTF.

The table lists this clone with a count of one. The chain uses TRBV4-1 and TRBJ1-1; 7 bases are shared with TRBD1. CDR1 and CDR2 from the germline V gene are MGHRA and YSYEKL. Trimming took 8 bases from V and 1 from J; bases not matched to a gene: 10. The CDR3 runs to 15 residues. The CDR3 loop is CASSPTGQPNTEAFF. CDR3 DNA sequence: TGCGCCAGCTCACCCACGGGACAGCCGAACACTGAAGCTTTCTTT.

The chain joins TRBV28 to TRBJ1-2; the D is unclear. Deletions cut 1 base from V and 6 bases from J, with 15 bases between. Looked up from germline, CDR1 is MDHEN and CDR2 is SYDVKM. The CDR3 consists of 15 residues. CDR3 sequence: CASSLYLGGPDGYTF. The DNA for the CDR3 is TGTGCCAGCAGTTTATATCTGGGAGGTCCGGATGGCTACACCTTC.

The CDR3 bases are TGCGCCAGCAGCTTGGCCCAGGGAACTGAAGCTTTCTTT. This translates into CASSLAQGTEAFF. V is TRBV5-1 and J is TRBJ1-1, with D tentatively TRBD1 (5 bases). The germline V gene encodes CDR1 SGHRS and CDR2 YFSETQ. This CDR3 region has 13 residues. Trimming took 0 bases from V and 5 from J, leaving 8 bases between them.

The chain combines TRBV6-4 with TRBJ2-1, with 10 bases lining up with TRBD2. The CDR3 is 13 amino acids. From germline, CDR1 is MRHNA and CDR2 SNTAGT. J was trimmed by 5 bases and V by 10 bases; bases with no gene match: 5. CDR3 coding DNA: TGTGCCATCCGGGGACTAGCGAACAATGAGCAGTTCTTC. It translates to CAIRGLANNEQFF.

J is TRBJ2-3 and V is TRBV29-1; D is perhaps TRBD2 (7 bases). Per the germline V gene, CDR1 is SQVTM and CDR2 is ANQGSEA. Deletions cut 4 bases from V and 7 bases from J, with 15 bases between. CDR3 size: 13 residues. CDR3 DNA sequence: TGCAGCGTTGCTGGGAGGGGGGGAAATACGCAGTATTTT. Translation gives CSVAGRGGNTQYF.

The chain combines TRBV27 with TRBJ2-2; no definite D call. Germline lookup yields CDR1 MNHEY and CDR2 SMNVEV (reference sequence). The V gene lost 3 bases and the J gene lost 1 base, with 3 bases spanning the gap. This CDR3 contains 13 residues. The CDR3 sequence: CASSFGNTGELFF. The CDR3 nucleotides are TGTGCCAGCAGTTTCGGGAACACCGGGGAGCTGTTTTTT.

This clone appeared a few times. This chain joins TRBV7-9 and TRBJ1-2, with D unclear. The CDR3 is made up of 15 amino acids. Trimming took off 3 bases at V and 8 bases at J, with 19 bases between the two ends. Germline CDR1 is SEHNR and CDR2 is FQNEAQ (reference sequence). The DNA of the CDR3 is TGTGCCAGCAGCTTCCCCGGACCCACATCGGGAGGCTACACCTTC. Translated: CASSFPGPTSGGYTF.

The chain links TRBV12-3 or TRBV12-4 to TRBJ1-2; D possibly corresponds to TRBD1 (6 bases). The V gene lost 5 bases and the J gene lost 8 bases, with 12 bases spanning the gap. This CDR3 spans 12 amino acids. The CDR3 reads CASSMTGRGYTF. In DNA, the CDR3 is TGTGCCAGCAGTATGACAGGAAGGGGCTACACCTTC.

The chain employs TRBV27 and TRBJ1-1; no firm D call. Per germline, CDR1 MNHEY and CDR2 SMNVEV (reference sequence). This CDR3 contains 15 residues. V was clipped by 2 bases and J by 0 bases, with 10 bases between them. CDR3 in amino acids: CASSLGSGLNTEAFF. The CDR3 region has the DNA TGTGCCAGCAGTTTAGGGAGCGGGCTGAACACTGAAGCTTTCTTT.

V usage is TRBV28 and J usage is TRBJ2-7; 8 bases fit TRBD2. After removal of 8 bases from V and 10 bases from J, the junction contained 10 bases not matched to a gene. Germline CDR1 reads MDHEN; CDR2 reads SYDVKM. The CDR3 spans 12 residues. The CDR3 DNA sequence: TGTGCCAGCGCCGGGACTAGGAGGGTTCAGTACTTC. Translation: CASAGTRRVQYF.